This T cell receptor (beta chain) was recorded in a study of T cell responses to AZD1222 COVID-19 vaccine (dated by TCRdb to 2020 to 2022). Background on the whole study: A total of approximately 240 trial participants underwent TCR sequencing, of whom 207 had received two doses of AZD1222 and some 25 had received two doses of the MenACWY control vaccine. Trial participants were enrolled into age subgroups of 18-55, 56-69 and 70-plus years, which contained approximately 150, 28 and 58 TCR-sequenced participants, respectively. The paper as a whole reports these results and caveats: Conclusions about previously exposed vaccinees are limited, since just five to seven AZD1222 recipients were seropositive for SARS-CoV-2 at baseline. Spike-specific TCR breadth and depth rose significantly after two AZD1222 doses compared with day 0 and with MenACWY recipients. Participants were mostly white British, with more females than males. The authors suggested clonal diversity may have been underestimated. In the small 56-69-year group, the increase in depth fell short of significance, most likely because of low power. Vaccine-associated CD4 TCRs spanned the whole spike protein, with dominant responses in regions 160-218 and 743-854. No day 14 peak-response samples were available, so repertoires were characterized only after the peak T cell response. Reportedly, almost half of the unique spike-specific TCRs recognized epitopes lying outside the regions that are mutated in the B.1.351 and B.1.1.7 variants.

The time point label corresponds to: about 28 days (+/-7) after the second vaccine dose. AZD1222 recipients given second doses at about 4 weeks or at about 12 weeks were pooled, since spike-specific TCR depth and breadth were not found to differ between the two schedules. Samples from vaccinated people were obtained from the UK trials COV001 and COV002, which included a single-blind randomized controlled phase 2/3 trial of AZD1222 (ChAdOx1 nCoV-19) in healthy adults. Trial participant PBMC samples were collected at day 0 and day 28 after the second dose for TCRbeta chain sequencing. The CDR3 regions of human TCRbeta chains were analyzed by immunosequencing. The authors' pipeline ran thus. Repertoire TCRs were checked for matches against a reference library of SARS-CoV-2-specific TCRs that had been generated using the MIRA antigen-specificity platform. Breadth was defined as the fraction of unique TCRs that were SARS-CoV-2-associated, and depth was defined as the fraction of total T cells that were SARS-CoV-2-associated. Using the MIRA data, each spike-specific TCR was assigned both to the spike region to which the TCR was reactive and to a CD4 or CD8 class. Log10-transformed breadth and depth values were compared by one-way ANOVA with Sidak's multiple comparisons tests. Entries here come from immuneACCESS through TCRdb and include only in-frame sequences with V and J called. Some clones fail to appear in such tables; in the studies checked, an unresolved V gene covers under half of the shortfall, and the cause of the remainder is unknown. V and J calls and clone size are those listed in that table; D and trimming were worked out from the DNA. The sample data list around 65,000 clones, and around 78% of these were observed just once. The top ten constitute more than 20% of the sample.

Concerning this clone: The specificity of this receptor is unknown. The input lacks base qualities; no much larger clone sits a single base away.

V sheds 5 bases and J sheds 5 bases, leaving 13 bases between their ends. The CDR3 runs 12 amino acids, cysteine and phenylalanine included. This entry keeps only the CDR3 DNA: 36 bases, framed from base 1. The germline V gene (reference sequence) yields GTSNPN for CDR1 and SVGIG for CDR2. This TCR was recovered from an adult who received the AZD1222 COVID-19 vaccine. The chain is assembled from TRBV30 and TRBJ2-7; TRBD2 is possibly the D segment (6 matching bases). Sample: peripheral blood, taken 28 days after the second AZD1222 dose. The base sequence is TGTGCCTGGGGGGGGTCCCGCGACGAGCAGTACTTC. Its protein reads: CAWGGSRDEQYF.